Described below is a single TCR beta chain sequence and its context. This CDR3 has 15 amino acids. In germline, CDR1 is SGHNT, CDR2 YYREEE (reference sequence). V was pared by 0 bases and J by 5 bases, with 14 bases between. This entry is derived from a study of T cell responses to AZD1222 COVID-19 vaccine. The protocol was immunoSEQ multiplex PCR, while the TCRdb copy is restricted to in-frame clones and leaves out a portion. The sample holds approximately 100,000 clones, about 92% seen once. Sequencing used peripheral blood, obtained on day 0 of AZD1222 vaccination. The receptor was isolated from an adult in good health. V and J are TRBV5-4 and TRBJ2-5; D possibly uses TRBD1 or TRBD2 (6 bases each). The CDR3 loop is CASSLAGGLKETQYF. Written as DNA, the CDR3 is TGTGCCAGCAGCTTGGCCGGGGGCCTTAAGGAGACCCAGTACTTC.